One sample yielded the 9 T cell receptor beta chains listed below, sequenced in a study of T-cell memory formation after mild COVID-19. TCRdb analysed the 5' RACE reads with MiXCR anew, one entry per CDR3 protein. This table holds approximately 560,000 distinct CDR3 sequences, 15% to 20% found once. Sequenced input: PBMCs or a T cell subset sorted from them (not recorded which). Receptor source: an adult woman who had mild COVID-19 (a few samples of this study predate the infection). Cell type and time point are not known.

J is TRBJ2-7 and V is TRBV3-1; 7 bases are a match to TRBD2. This CDR3 comprises 16 residues. The V segment lost 0 bases and the J segment 10 bases; nucleotides outside the gene matches: 15. Germline V lookup: CDR1 LGHDT, CDR2 YNNKEL (reference sequence). This chain's CDR3 is CASSQDGGGTPWDQYF. DNA of the CDR3: TGTGCCAGCAGCCAAGACGGCGGGGGTACCCCCTGGGATCAGTACTTC.

This clonotype was recorded many times. The chain has TRBV20-1 and TRBJ2-7; tentative D call: TRBD1 (6 bases). Germline values: CDR1 DFQATT, CDR2 SNEGSKA (reference sequence). CDR3 length equals 14 residues. Trimming took off 5 bases at V and 2 bases at J, with 16 bases between the two ends. CDR3 sequence reads: CSAATGTTTYEQYF. The CDR3 DNA reads as TGCAGTGCTGCAACAGGGACCACTACCTACGAGCAGTACTTC.

This rearrangement joins TRBV19 to TRBJ2-6, with a tentative D call TRBD2 (5 bases). The ends were cut back, 3 bases at V and 1 base at J, with 10 bases in the middle. This CDR3 spans 16 amino acids. Germline V gene data show CDR1 as LNHDA and CDR2 as SQIVND (reference sequence). Here the CDR3 DNA reads TGTGCCAGTAGTATCGCTCGCGGGTCTGGGGCCAACGTCCTGACTTTC. Amino acids: CASSIARGSGANVLTF. The complete variable domain, with remaining parts taken from reference TRBV19 and TRBJ2-6, reads DGGITQSPKYLFRKEGQNVTLSCEQNLNHDAMYWYRQDPGQGLRLIYYSQIVNDFQKGDIAEGYSVSREKKESFPLTVTSAQKNPTAFYLCASSIARGSGANVLTFGAGSRLTVL.

This clonotype came up a few times. The genes are TRBV7-2 and TRBJ2-7; 10 positions agree with TRBD2. CDR1 SGHTA and CDR2 FQGNSA come from the germline V gene. J was trimmed by 7 bases and V by 4 bases; bases with no gene match: 10. The CDR3 contains 15 residues. CDR3 coding DNA: TGTGCCAGCAGCTCATTAGTTCTAGCGGGAGAAGAGCAGTACTTC. Translation: CASSSLVLAGEEQYF. Supplemented by reference TRBV7-2 and TRBJ2-7, the full variable domain reads GAGVSQSPSNKVTEKGKDVELRCDPISGHTALYWYRQSLGQGLEFLIYFQGNSAPDKSGLPSDRFSAERTGGSVSTLTIQRTQQEDSAVYLCASSSLVLAGEEQYFGPGTRLTVT.

The chain employs TRBV25-1 and TRBJ2-1; D possibly matches TRBD1 or TRBD2 (6 bases each). The CDR3 extends over 17 amino acids. Germline loops: CDR1 MGHDK, CDR2 SYGVNS. Trimming removed 2 bases at V and 2 bases at J, with 16 bases between. The CDR3 DNA sequence: TGTGCCAGCAGTGAAGGTTGGGGGGCCCTAACCTACAATGAGCAGTTCTTC. This translates into CASSEGWGALTYNEQFF.

This clonotype was detected ten times or more. The chain couples TRBV7-2 to TRBJ2-3; 8 nucleotides agree with TRBD2. This CDR3 region has 14 residues. Germline trimming cut 5 bases from V and 6 bases from J; bases unmatched to any gene: 7. Germline CDR1 and CDR2: SGHTA and FQGNSA. The CDR3 DNA is TGTGCCAGCAGCCCTGGACTAGCTCTCGATACGCAGTATTTT. This codes for CASSPGLALDTQYF. Complete variable domain (other parts from reference TRBV7-2 and TRBJ2-3): GAGVSQSPSNKVTEKGKDVELRCDPISGHTALYWYRQSLGQGLEFLIYFQGNSAPDKSGLPSDRFSAERTGGSVSTLTIQRTQQEDSAVYLCASSPGLALDTQYFGPGTRLTVL.

There are a few counts of this clonotype. This chain connects TRBV12-3 or TRBV12-4 to TRBJ1-2, with a possible D match to TRBD1 (5 bases). The CDR3 consists of 13 residues. V lost 6 bases, J lost 6 bases, and 14 bases lay in between. The CDR3: CASSLLGVNGYTF. Written as DNA, the CDR3 is TGTGCCAGCAGCCTATTGGGGGTGAATGGCTACACCTTC.

As DNA, the CDR3 is TGTGCCAGCAGCCATTCAACTAGCGGGAGCTCCTACGAGCAGTACTTC. This codes for CASSHSTSGSSYEQYF. The chain couples TRBV4-2 to TRBJ2-7, with 11 bases fitting TRBD2. The CDR3 is 16 residues long. V trimming: 3 bases; J trimming: 0 bases; junction bases outside the gene matches: 4. Looked up from germline, CDR1 is LGHNA and CDR2 is YNFKEQ.

This clonotype was counted between two and nine times. V and J are TRBV2 and TRBJ2-1, with D perhaps matching TRBD1 (5 bases). Germline CDR1 and CDR2: SNHLY and FYNNEI. V lost 5 bases and J lost 3, with 11 bases in between. CDR3 length: 14 amino acids. CDR3 protein: CASSLLRDYNEQFF. For the CDR3, the DNA is TGTGCCAGCAGTCTTCTCAGGGACTACAATGAGCAGTTCTTC.